These 19 T cell receptor beta chains were all obtained from the same sample, sequenced in a study of blood T cell repertoires in COVID-19. Profiled with immunoSEQ multiplex PCR; TCRdb holds only in-frame clones, not every one. The sample has about 190,000 clones, over 70% seen once; the top ten hold about 7.2%. Material for sequencing was peripheral blood. The source is a man in his sixties with acute or convalescent COVID-19.

The chain uses TRBV3-1 (or the pseudogene TRBV3-2) and TRBJ2-7; possible D gene TRBD2, 6 bases. Between the trimmed V and J ends, which lost 0 bases and 0 bases, there was a span of 9 bases. The CDR3 runs to 15 residues. The germline CDR1 and CDR2 sequences are LGHDT and YNNKEL (reference sequence). CDR3 in DNA: TGTGCCAGCAGCCAAGAGGCGGGAAGCTCCTACGAGCAGTACTTC. As protein: CASSQEAGSSYEQYF.

This chain links TRBV6-5 with TRBJ1-4; 9 bases align to TRBD1. Germline V gives CDR1 MNHEY, CDR2 SVGAGI. V shed 8 bases and J 4 bases; nucleotides not matched to a gene: 8. This CDR3 comprises 15 residues. The CDR3 reads CASVLQGADNEKLFF. The DNA for the CDR3 is TGTGCCAGCGTATTACAGGGGGCTGATAATGAAAAACTGTTTTTT.

This chain joins TRBV15 and TRBJ1-2, with 8 positions matching TRBD1. Germline assignment: CDR1 LNHNV and CDR2 YYDKDF (reference sequence). The ends lost 6 bases at V and 4 bases at J; junction bases unmatched: 7. CDR3 size: 14 residues. The CDR3 protein is CATSSPDRGYGYTF. The CDR3 nucleotides read TGTGCCACCAGTTCCCCCGACAGGGGCTATGGCTACACCTTC.

This clone showed up just once. The chain links TRBV12-3 or TRBV12-4 to TRBJ2-4; TRBD1 aligns across 7 bases. This CDR3 comprises 13 residues. The junction had 7 bases not matched to a gene; V was cut back by 6 bases and J by 8 bases. Written as DNA, the CDR3 is TGTGCCAGCAGATTGGACAGGTTAGACATTCAGTACTTC. It codes for CASRLDRLDIQYF.

This sequence joins TRBV7-2 and TRBJ2-1, with 12 nucleotides matching TRBD2. The CDR3 totals 16 residues. The V gene's germline CDR1 is SGHTA and CDR2 FQGNSA. Trimming cost V 1 base and J 7 bases; bases outside gene matches: 5. The CDR3 DNA reads TGTGCCAGCAGCTTAGGACTAGCGGGGGTTCGGAATGAGCAGTTCTTC. The encoded protein is CASSLGLAGVRNEQFF.

The chain has TRBV24-1 and TRBJ1-5; D is uncertain. The CDR3 is 14 residues long. Trimming pared 6 bases from V and 0 bases from J, leaving 8 bases between. Germline V gene lookup returns CDR1 KGHDR and CDR2 SFDVKD. The CDR3, as DNA: TGTGCCACCAGTTCTCAGGCTAGCAATCAGCCCCAGCATTTT. It translates to CATSSQASNQPQHF.

J is TRBJ1-4 and V is TRBV15; the D is unclear. This CDR3 spans 13 amino acids. Per germline, CDR1 LNHNV and CDR2 YYDKDF (reference sequence). Trimming took off 4 bases at V and 5 bases at J, with 8 bases between the two ends. The chain's CDR3 is CATSILRNEKLFF. In DNA, the CDR3 is TGTGCCACCAGCATCCTGAGAAATGAAAAACTGTTTTTT.

The V call is TRBV3-1 (or the pseudogene TRBV3-2), the J call TRBJ1-1; D not resolved. Germline values: CDR1 LGHDT, CDR2 YNNKEL (reference sequence). Trimming shortened V by 8 bases and J by 5 bases, and 12 bases separated the two germline ends. This CDR3 is 12 amino acids long. The CDR3 DNA follows: TGTGCCAGCGAAAATCGGGGTACTGAAGCTTTCTTT. It codes for CASENRGTEAFF.

The CDR3 here is CASSSENSGNYEQYF. The CDR3 nucleotides are TGTGCCAGCAGCTCCGAGAATAGCGGGAACTACGAGCAGTACTTC. The chain has TRBV5-4 and TRBJ2-7, with 8 nucleotides matching TRBD2. Germline CDR1 and CDR2: SGHNT and YYREEE (reference sequence). Losses at the gene ends were 3 bases for V and 3 bases for J; bases not matched to a gene: 8. This CDR3 comprises 15 residues.

The rearrangement links TRBV25-1 to TRBJ2-3; 7 positions match TRBD1. Germline CDR1 is MGHDK and CDR2 is SYGVNS. This CDR3 is built from 13 residues. V was pared by 6 bases and J by 4 bases, with 4 bases of the junction left unmatched. For the CDR3, the DNA is TGTGCCAGCAGCGACAGGGACGCAGATACGCAGTATTTT. Its translation is CASSDRDADTQYF.

The J gene is TRBJ1-3, the V gene TRBV10-3, with 7 bases matching TRBD1. From germline, CDR1 is ENHRY and CDR2 SYGVKD. Trimming took 6 bases from V and 4 from J; bases not matched to a gene: 18. CDR3 size: 18 residues. CDR3 region: CAIRARGEAGGWGNTIYF. CDR3 coding DNA: TGTGCCATCAGAGCGCGGGGAGAAGCAGGGGGATGGGGAAACACCATATATTTT.

V and J are TRBV28 and TRBJ1-6; 9 bases match TRBD1. This CDR3 is built from 15 residues. CDR1 MDHEN and CDR2 SYDVKM come from the germline V gene. With V trimmed by 2 bases and J by 6 bases, 2 bases remained unmatched. The CDR3 bases are TGTGCCAGCAGTTTAATGACAGGGGGTAATTCACCCCTCCACTTT. It translates to CASSLMTGGNSPLHF.

V usage is TRBV19 and J usage is TRBJ2-3, with TRBD2 identical over 11 bases. The CDR3 spans 16 residues. J gave up 0 bases and V 5 bases, and 4 bases lay outside the gene matches. CDR1 and CDR2 from the germline V gene are LNHDA and SQIVND (reference sequence). The CDR3 region is CASSSIAGGSTDTQYF. For the CDR3, the DNA is TGTGCCAGTAGTTCGATAGCGGGAGGGAGCACAGATACGCAGTATTTT.

The chain combines TRBV5-4 with TRBJ2-1; TRBD2 matches 10 bases. Germline CDR1 reads SGHNT; CDR2 reads YYREEE (reference sequence). CDR3 length: 13 amino acids. J lost 9 bases, V lost 3 bases, and 3 bases had no gene match. The DNA of the CDR3 is TGTGCCAGCAGCTCGAGCGGGAGGGTTGAGCAGTTCTTC. It yields the protein CASSSSGRVEQFF.

V gene TRBV28 combines with J gene TRBJ1-2, with D possibly matching TRBD1 (6 bases). The V and J ends lost 7 bases and 3 bases respectively, with 12 bases between them. Germline CDR1 MDHEN, CDR2 SYDVKM. CDR3 size: 13 residues. Written as DNA, the CDR3 is TGTGCCAGCAAGTTCGCAGGGGACTATGGCTACACCTTC. It codes for CASKFAGDYGYTF.

The chain is built from TRBV5-1 and TRBJ2-7, with 9 positions matching TRBD1. V was pared by 0 bases and J by 1 base, with 2 bases of the junction left unmatched. The CDR3 length is 15 residues. The germline CDR1 and CDR2 sequences are SGHRS and YFSETQ. The CDR3 sequence is CASSLGGTGSYEQYF. The CDR3, as DNA: TGCGCCAGCAGCTTGGGCGGGACAGGGTCCTACGAGCAGTACTTC.

The V call is TRBV11-2, the J call TRBJ2-5, with 9 bases matching TRBD2. Germline CDR1 and CDR2: SGHAT and FQNNGV. J lost 4 bases, V lost 0 bases, and 3 bases had no gene match. The CDR3 contains 15 residues. The CDR3 DNA is TGTGCCAGCAGCTTAGATATGGGACTAGCAGAGACCCAGTACTTC. It is translated as CASSLDMGLAETQYF.

V usage is TRBV7-2 and J usage is TRBJ2-1; TRBD2 matches at 10 bases. Trimming took 5 bases from V and 4 from J; bases not matched to a gene: 5. CDR1 SGHTA and CDR2 FQGNSA come from the germline V gene. This CDR3 is 15 amino acids long. CDR3 DNA: TGTGCCAGCAGCCTTAGCGGGGGGTATTACAATGAGCAGTTCTTC. Amino acid sequence: CASSLSGGYYNEQFF.

V usage is TRBV5-1 and J usage is TRBJ2-2; 15 positions agree with TRBD2. Germline V gives CDR1 SGHRS, CDR2 YFSETQ. The CDR3 totals 16 residues. V trimming: 4 bases; J trimming: 5 bases; junction bases outside the gene matches: 3. Here the CDR3 reads CASSLGLAGGTGELFF. The CDR3 nucleotides read TGCGCCAGCAGCCTTGGACTAGCGGGAGGGACCGGGGAGCTGTTTTTT.